The clone carrying this T cell receptor (beta chain) was seen at least ten times. V lost 6 bases, J lost 2 bases, and 16 bases lay in between. The CDR3 totals 15 residues. Germline assignment: CDR1 MNHNS and CDR2 SASEGT. This record comes from a study of early T cells in non-severe SARS-CoV-2 infection. Study-level background: With bulk RNA from unsorted whole blood as input, sequencing yielded unpaired chains.

TCRdb fed the 5' RACE reads into MiXCR, producing one record per CDR3 protein. The sample has 55,000 to 65,000 distinct CDR3 sequences, around 13% seen once. The chain has TRBV6-1 and TRBJ1-1, with a tentative D call TRBD1 (5 bases). The receptor was isolated from an adult who was a healthcare worker with PCR-confirmed SARS-CoV-2 infection or an uninfected control (not recorded which). The material sequenced was whole blood. DNA of the CDR3: TGTGCCAGCAGCACGGGTCGGGGGATTAACACTGAAGCTTTCTTT. Encoded protein: CASSTGRGINTEAFF.